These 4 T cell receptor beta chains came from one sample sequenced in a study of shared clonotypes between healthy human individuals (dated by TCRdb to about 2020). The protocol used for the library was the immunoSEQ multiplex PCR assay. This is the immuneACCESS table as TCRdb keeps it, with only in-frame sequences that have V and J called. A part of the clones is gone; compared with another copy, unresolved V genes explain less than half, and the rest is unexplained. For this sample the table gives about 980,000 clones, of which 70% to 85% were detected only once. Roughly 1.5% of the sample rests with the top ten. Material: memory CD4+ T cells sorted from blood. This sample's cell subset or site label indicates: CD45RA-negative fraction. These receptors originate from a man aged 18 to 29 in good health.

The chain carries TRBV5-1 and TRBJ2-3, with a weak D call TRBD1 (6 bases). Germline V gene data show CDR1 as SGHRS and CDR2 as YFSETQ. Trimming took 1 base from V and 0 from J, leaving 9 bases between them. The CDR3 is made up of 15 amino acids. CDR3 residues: CASSLSGDSTDTQYF. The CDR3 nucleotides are TGCGCCAGCAGCTTGTCAGGGGACAGCACAGATACGCAGTATTTT.

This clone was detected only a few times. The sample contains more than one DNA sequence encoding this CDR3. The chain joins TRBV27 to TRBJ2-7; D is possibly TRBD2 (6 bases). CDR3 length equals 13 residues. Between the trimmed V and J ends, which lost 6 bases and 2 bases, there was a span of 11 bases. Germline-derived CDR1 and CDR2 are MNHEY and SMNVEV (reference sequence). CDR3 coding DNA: TGTGCCAGCAGCCGAGGCGGGGCCTACGAGCAGTACTTC. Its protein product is CASSRGGAYEQYF.

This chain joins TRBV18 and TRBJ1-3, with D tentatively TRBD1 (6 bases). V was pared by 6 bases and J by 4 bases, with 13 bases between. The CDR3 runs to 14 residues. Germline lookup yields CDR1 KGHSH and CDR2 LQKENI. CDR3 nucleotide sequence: TGTGCCAGCTCCGCAGGGGCGGAAGGAAACACCATATATTTT. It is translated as CASSAGAEGNTIYF.

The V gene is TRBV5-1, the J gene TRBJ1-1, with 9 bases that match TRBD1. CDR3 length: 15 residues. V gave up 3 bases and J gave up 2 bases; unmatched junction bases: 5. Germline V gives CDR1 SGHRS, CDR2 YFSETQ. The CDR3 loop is CASSWGDRDNTEAFF. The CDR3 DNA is TGCGCCAGCAGCTGGGGGGACAGGGATAACACTGAAGCTTTCTTT. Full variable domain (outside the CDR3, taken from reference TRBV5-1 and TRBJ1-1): KAGVTQTPRYLIKTRGQQVTLSCSPISGHRSVSWYQQTPGQGLQFLFEYFSETQRNKGNFPGRFSGRQFSNSRSEMNVSTLELGDSALYLCASSWGDRDNTEAFFGQGTRLTVV.